This T cell receptor (beta chain) is from a study of OX40 agonist ivuxolimab in advanced cancers. Across the whole study: Patients were roughly 83% male with ages about 23 to 79, mean approximately 55. Past anti-PD-1, anti-PD-L1 or anti-CTLA-4 therapy was accepted, and roughly 37% had received some. Study observations and caveats: Low normalized T-cell clonal expansion was also seen in some nonresponders.

Points on this clone: Its antigen is unidentified.

The V gene lost 5 bases and the J gene lost 4 bases, with 12 bases spanning the gap. Germline CDR1 is MNHNY and CDR2 is SVGAGI (reference sequence). CDR3 length: 15 residues. Clones were sequenced by immunoSEQ multiplex PCR, and TCRdb holds only the in-frame ones, with some missing. The table lists tens of thousands of clones, about four fifths of them singletons, with approximately 13% in the top ten. The source was CD4+ or CD8+ T cells sorted from blood, collected in a trial of the OX40 agonist ivuxolimab. V is TRBV6-6 and J is TRBJ1-6; TRBD1 might be the D (5 bases). The sequence was collected from an adult with an advanced solid tumor such as melanoma, head and neck, liver or kidney cancer. The CDR3 DNA reads as TGTGCCAGCAGTGAGAGACAGCCATATAATTCACCCCTCCACTTT. Translation: CASSERQPYNSPLHF.